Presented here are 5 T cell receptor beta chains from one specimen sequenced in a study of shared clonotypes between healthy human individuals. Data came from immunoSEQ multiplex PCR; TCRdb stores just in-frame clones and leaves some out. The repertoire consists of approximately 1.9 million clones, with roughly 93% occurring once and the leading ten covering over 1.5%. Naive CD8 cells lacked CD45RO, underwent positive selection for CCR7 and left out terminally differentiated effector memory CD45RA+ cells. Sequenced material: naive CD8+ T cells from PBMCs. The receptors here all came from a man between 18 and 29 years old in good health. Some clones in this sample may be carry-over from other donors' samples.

In DNA, the CDR3 is TGTGCCAGCAGGCAGCGGGGGGTTTATAGCAATCAGCCCCAGCATTTT. Its translation is CASRQRGVYSNQPQHF. V gene TRBV28 combines with J gene TRBJ1-5; D may be TRBD1 (5 bases). The CDR3 is 16 residues long. V lost 6 bases to trimming and J lost 0 bases, with 15 bases between them. CDR1 and CDR2 (germline): MDHEN, SYDVKM. The full variable domain, completed using reference TRBV28 and TRBJ1-5, is DVKVTQSSRYLVKRTGEKVFLECVQDMDHENMFWYRQDPGLGLRLIYFSYDVKMKEKGDIPEGYSVSREKKERFSLILESASTNQTSMYLCASRQRGVYSNQPQHFGDGTRLSIL.

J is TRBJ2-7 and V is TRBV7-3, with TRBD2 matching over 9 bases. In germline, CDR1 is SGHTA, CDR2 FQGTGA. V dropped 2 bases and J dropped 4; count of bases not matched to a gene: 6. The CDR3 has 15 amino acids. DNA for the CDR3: TGTGCCAGCAGCTTATCTATAGCGGGGGAATACGAGCAGTACTTC. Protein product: CASSLSIAGEYEQYF. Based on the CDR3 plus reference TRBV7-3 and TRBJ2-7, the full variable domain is GAGVSQTPSNKVTEKGKYVELRCDPISGHTALYWYRQSLGQGPEFLIYFQGTGAADDSGLPNDRFFAVRPEGSVSTLKIQRTERGDSAVYLCASSLSIAGEYEQYFGPGTRLTVT.

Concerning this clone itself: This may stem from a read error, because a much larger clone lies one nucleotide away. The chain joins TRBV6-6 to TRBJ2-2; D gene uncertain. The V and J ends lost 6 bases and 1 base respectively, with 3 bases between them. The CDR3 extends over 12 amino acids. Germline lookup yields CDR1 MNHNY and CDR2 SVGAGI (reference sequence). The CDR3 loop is CASSRNTGELFF. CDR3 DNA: TGTGCCAGCAGCCGGAACACCGGGGAGCTGTTTTTT.

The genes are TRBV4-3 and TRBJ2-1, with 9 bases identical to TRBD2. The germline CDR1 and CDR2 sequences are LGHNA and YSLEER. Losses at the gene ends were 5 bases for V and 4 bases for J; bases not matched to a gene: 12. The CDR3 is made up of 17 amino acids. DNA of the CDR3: TGCGCCAGCAGCGAATCCGTAGCGGGAGTGGAATACAATGAGCAGTTCTTC. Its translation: CASSESVAGVEYNEQFF.

The CDR3 protein is CASSQDNGDGYGYTF. In DNA form, the CDR3 reads TGCGCCAGCAGCCAAGATAACGGGGACGGCTATGGCTACACCTTC. This sequence joins TRBV4-1 and TRBJ1-2; D perhaps matches TRBD1 (5 bases). Germline V lookup: CDR1 MGHRA, CDR2 YSYEKL. The ends were cut back, 0 bases at V and 4 bases at J, with 12 bases in the middle. CDR3 size: 15 residues.